The T cell receptor (beta chain) described here comes from a study of blood T cells in healthy people across ages. Study outcomes and limitations: Without sorted subsets, naive and antigen-experienced compartments could not be conclusively compared. There were more naive CD4+ cells and higher diversity in long-lived donors than in aged donors.

Germline values: CDR1 SGDLS, CDR2 YYNGEE. V shed 0 bases, J shed 4 bases, and the junction held 8 bases outside the gene matches. The CDR3 is 16 residues long. In regard to this clonotype: Its antigen is as yet unknown.

For the second PCR, which ran for roughly 6 to 11 cycles, a sample-barcoded 5' primer and a J-beta primer mix were used. One entry per CDR3 protein results from TCRdb running MiXCR on the 5' RACE reads. Found here are approximately 1,100,000 distinct CDR3 sequences, 35% to 55% of them singletons; the top ten hold over 15%. The total RNA that was extracted per sample amounted to at least 5 micrograms. The sequence came from an older woman in good health. The source material was blood. The chain carries TRBV9 and TRBJ2-3, with TRBD2 matching 7 bases. Written as DNA, the CDR3 is TGTGCCAGCAGCGTAGAGGGGACTATGAGGGCAGATACGCAGTATTTT. This codes for CASSVEGTMRADTQYF.